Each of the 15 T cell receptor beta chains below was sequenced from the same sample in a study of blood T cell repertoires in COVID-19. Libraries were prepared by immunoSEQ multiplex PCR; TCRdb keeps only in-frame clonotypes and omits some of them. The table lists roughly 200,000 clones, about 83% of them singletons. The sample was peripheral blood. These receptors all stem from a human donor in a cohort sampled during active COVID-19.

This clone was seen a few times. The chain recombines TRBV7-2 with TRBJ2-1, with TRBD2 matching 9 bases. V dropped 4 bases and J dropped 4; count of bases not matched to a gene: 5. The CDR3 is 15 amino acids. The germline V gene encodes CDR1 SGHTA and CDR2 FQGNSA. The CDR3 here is CASSSLAGVYNEQFF. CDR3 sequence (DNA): TGTGCCAGCAGCTCCTTAGCGGGAGTTTACAATGAGCAGTTCTTC.

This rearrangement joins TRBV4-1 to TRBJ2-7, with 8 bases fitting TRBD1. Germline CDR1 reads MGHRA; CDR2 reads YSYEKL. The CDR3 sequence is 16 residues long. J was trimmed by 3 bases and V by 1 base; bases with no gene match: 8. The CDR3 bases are TGCGCCAGCAGCCAAGCAATGGCAGGGGGCCACTACGAGCAGTACTTC. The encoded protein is CASSQAMAGGHYEQYF.

CDR3: CASSQPRTGENIQYF. For the CDR3, the DNA is TGCGCCAGCAGCCAACCTCGGACAGGGGAGAACATTCAGTACTTC. The chain is built from TRBV4-1 and TRBJ2-4, with TRBD1 identical over 9 bases. After removal of 2 bases from V and 7 bases from J, the junction contained 6 bases not matched to a gene. CDR1 is MGHRA, CDR2 YSYEKL, per germline. This CDR3 has 15 amino acids.

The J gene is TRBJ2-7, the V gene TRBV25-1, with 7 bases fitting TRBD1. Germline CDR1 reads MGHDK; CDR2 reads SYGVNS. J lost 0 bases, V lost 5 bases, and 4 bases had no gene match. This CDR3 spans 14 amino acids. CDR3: CASSYRGASYEQYF. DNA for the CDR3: TGTGCCAGCAGTTACAGGGGAGCCTCCTACGAGCAGTACTTC.

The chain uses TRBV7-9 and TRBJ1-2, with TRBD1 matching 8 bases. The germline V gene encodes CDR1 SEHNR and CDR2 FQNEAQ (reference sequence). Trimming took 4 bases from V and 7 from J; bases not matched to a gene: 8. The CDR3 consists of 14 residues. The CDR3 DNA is TGTGCCAGCAGCTCCTCCAGGGGGCATGGTGGCTACACCTTC. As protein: CASSSSRGHGGYTF.

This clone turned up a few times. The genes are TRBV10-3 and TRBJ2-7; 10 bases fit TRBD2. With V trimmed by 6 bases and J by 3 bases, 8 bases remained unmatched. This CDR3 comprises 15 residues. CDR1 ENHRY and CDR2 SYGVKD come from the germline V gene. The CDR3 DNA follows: TGTGCCATCAGGCAAACTAGCGGGATTAACTACGAGCAGTACTTC. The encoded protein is CAIRQTSGINYEQYF.

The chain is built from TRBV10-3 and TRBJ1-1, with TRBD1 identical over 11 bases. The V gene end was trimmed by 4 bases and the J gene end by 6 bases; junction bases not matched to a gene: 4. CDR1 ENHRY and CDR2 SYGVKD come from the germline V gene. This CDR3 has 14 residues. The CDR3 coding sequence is TGTGCCATCAGTGGCGGACAGGGGGCCTCTGAAGCTTTCTTT. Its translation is CAISGGQGASEAFF.

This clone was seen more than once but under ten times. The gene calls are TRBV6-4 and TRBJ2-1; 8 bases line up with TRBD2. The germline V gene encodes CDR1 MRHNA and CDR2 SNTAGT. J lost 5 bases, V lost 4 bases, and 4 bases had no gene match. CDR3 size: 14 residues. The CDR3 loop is CASSVTGGNNEQFF. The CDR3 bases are TGTGCCAGCAGTGTGACGGGGGGGAACAATGAGCAGTTCTTC.

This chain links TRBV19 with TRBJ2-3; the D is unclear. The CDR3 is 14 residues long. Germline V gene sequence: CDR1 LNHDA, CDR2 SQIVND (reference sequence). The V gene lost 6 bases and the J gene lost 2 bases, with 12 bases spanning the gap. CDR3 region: CASRVGSLTDTQYF. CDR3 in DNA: TGTGCCAGTAGGGTGGGCAGCCTCACAGATACGCAGTATTTT. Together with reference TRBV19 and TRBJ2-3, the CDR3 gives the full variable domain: DGGITQSPKYLFRKEGQNVTLSCEQNLNHDAMYWYRQDPGQGLRLIYYSQIVNDFQKGDIAEGYSVSREKKESFPLTVTSAQKNPTAFYLCASRVGSLTDTQYFGPGTRLTVL.

The CDR3 loop reads CATSEPRTGQQFF. The CDR3 nucleotides read TGTGCCACCAGTGAACCTCGGACAGGTCAGCAGTTCTTC. The chain is built from TRBV24-1 and TRBJ2-1; 7 bases are a match to TRBD1. CDR3 size: 13 residues. V was pared by 4 bases and J by 11 bases, with 7 bases of the junction left unmatched. The germline V gene encodes CDR1 KGHDR and CDR2 SFDVKD.

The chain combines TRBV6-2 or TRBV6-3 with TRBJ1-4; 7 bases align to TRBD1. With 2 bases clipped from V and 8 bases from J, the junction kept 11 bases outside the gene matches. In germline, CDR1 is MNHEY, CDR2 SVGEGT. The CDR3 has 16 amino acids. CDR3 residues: CASSYPSGTAGEKLFF. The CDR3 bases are TGTGCCAGCAGTTACCCTTCCGGGACAGCAGGCGAAAAACTGTTTTTT.

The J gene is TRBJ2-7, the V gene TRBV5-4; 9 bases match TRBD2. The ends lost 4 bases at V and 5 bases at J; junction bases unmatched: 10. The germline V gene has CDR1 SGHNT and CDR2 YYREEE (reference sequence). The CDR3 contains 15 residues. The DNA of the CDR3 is TGTGCCAGCAGCCCCGGGGGAGCGGGAGGCGACGAGCAGTACTTC. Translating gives CASSPGGAGGDEQYF. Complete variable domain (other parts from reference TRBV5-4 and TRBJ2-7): ETGVTQSPTHLIKTRGQQVTLRCSSQSGHNTVSWYQQALGQGPQFIFQYYREEENGRGNFPPRFSGLQFPNYSSELNVNALELDDSALYLCASSPGGAGGDEQYFGPGTRLTVT.

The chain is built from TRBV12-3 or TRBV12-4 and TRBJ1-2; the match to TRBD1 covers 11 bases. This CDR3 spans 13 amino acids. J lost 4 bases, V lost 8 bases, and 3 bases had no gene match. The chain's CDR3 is CASSDRGLYGYTF. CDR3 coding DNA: TGTGCCAGCTCGGACAGGGGGCTCTATGGCTACACCTTC.

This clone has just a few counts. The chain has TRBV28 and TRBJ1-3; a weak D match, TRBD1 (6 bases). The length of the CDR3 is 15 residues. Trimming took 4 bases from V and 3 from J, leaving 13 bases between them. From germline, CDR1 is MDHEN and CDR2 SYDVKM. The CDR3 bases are TGTGCCAGCAGTTCCCCCCAGGGGTATGGAAACACCATATATTTT. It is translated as CASSSPQGYGNTIYF.

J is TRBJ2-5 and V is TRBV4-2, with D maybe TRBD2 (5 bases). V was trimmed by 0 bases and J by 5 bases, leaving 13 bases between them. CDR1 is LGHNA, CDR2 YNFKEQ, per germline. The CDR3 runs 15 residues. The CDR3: CASSQEGAVGETQYF. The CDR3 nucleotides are TGTGCCAGCAGCCAAGAAGGAGCGGTCGGGGAGACCCAGTACTTC.